Each of the 26 T cell receptor beta chains below was sequenced from the same sample in a study of blood T cell repertoires in COVID-19. The repertoire was sequenced with immunoSEQ multiplex PCR; TCRdb's copy has only in-frame clones and lacks some. The sample has under 300,000 clones, about nine tenths seen once; the top ten hold 1.5% to 2%. The sequenced sample consisted of PBMCs or T cells enriched from blood (not recorded which). Receptors originate from a woman under 30 who had recovered from COVID-19.

The chain couples TRBV3-1 (or the pseudogene TRBV3-2) to TRBJ1-2; D may be TRBD1 (6 bases). The ends were cut back, 1 base at V and 4 bases at J, with 10 bases in the middle. Per the germline V gene, CDR1 is LGHDT and CDR2 is YNNKEL (reference sequence). This CDR3 has 14 residues. The DNA for the CDR3 is TGTGCCAGCAGCCAAGGGGTAGGGGGCTATGGCTACACCTTC. Protein product: CASSQGVGGYGYTF.

This rearrangement joins TRBV11-3 to TRBJ1-1, with no clear D. This CDR3 comprises 13 residues. V lost 3 bases to trimming and J lost 0 bases, with 5 bases between them. CDR1 is SGHNT, CDR2 YENEEA, per germline. The CDR3 DNA reads TGTGCCAGCAGCTTTACAGTGAACACTGAAGCTTTCTTT. Protein product: CASSFTVNTEAFF. Together with reference TRBV11-3 and TRBJ1-1, the CDR3 gives the full variable domain: EAGVVQSPRYKIIEKKQPVAFWCNPISGHNTLYWYLQNLGQGPELLIRYENEEAVDDSQLPKDRFSAERLKGVDSTLKIQPAELGDSAVYLCASSFTVNTEAFFGQGTRLTVV.

In this sample, this clone turned up a few times. The V gene is TRBV7-2, the J gene TRBJ1-1, with D unresolved. V lost 1 base, J lost 1 base, and 4 bases lay in between. The length of the CDR3 is 13 residues. The germline V gene encodes CDR1 SGHTA and CDR2 FQGNSA. CDR3 residues: CASSLGQNTEAFF. The CDR3 DNA is TGTGCCAGCAGCTTAGGACAGAACACTGAAGCTTTCTTT.

The rearrangement links TRBV28 to TRBJ2-2; TRBD2 aligns across 9 bases. CDR3 length: 17 amino acids. CDR1 MDHEN and CDR2 SYDVKM come from the germline V gene. The V gene end was trimmed by 8 bases and the J gene end by 4 bases; junction bases not matched to a gene: 14. The CDR3 spells CASARTSVIRGTGELFF. The DNA of the CDR3 is TGTGCCAGCGCGAGGACTAGCGTTATACGGGGCACCGGGGAGCTGTTTTTT.

This chain connects TRBV9 to TRBJ2-2; 9 bases are a match to TRBD1. The CDR3 totals 15 residues. Germline values: CDR1 SGDLS, CDR2 YYNGEE. V was clipped by 3 bases and J by 0 bases; unmatched bases: 0. CDR3 amino acids: CASSGQGANTGELFF. The CDR3 nucleotides read TGTGCCAGCAGCGGACAGGGGGCGAACACCGGGGAGCTGTTTTTT.

This clone turned up a few times. The chain combines TRBV4-2 with TRBJ2-1, with D uncertain. Per the germline V gene, CDR1 is LGHNA and CDR2 is YNFKEQ. The CDR3 extends over 12 amino acids. V lost 3 bases to trimming and J lost 9 bases, with 9 bases between them. The CDR3 loop reads CASSQVSSEQFF. CDR3 coding DNA: TGTGCCAGCAGCCAGGTATCTAGTGAGCAGTTCTTC.

The chain recombines TRBV6-5 with TRBJ1-3; D remains unclear. Germline assignment: CDR1 MNHEY and CDR2 SVGAGI. Deletions cut 6 bases from V and 2 bases from J, with 5 bases between. This CDR3 contains 12 residues. The CDR3 protein is CASSTAGNTIYF. The CDR3 nucleotides are TGTGCCAGCAGCACGGCTGGAAACACCATATATTTT.

The genes are TRBV5-1 and TRBJ2-1, with D unresolved. This CDR3 spans 14 amino acids. V was pared by 0 bases and J by 9 bases, with 13 bases between. The germline V gene encodes CDR1 SGHRS and CDR2 YFSETQ. CDR3 amino acids: CASSLGEALVEQFF. CDR3 nucleotides: TGCGCCAGCAGCTTGGGAGAAGCGTTGGTTGAGCAGTTCTTC.

V usage is TRBV6-5 and J usage is TRBJ2-7; 12 bases agree with TRBD1. The CDR3 loop spans 14 amino acids. V shed 4 bases, J shed 7 bases, and the junction held 5 bases outside the gene matches. Germline CDR1 is MNHEY and CDR2 is SVGAGI. CDR3 sequence reads: CASSLGQGAGEQYF. For the CDR3, the DNA is TGTGCCAGCAGTTTGGGACAGGGGGCTGGGGAGCAGTACTTC.

This clone was counted a single time. The V and J genes are TRBV29-1 and TRBJ1-2; TRBD1 matches at 9 bases. J gave up 6 bases and V 3 bases, and 8 bases lay outside the gene matches. This CDR3 has 14 residues. The germline CDR1 and CDR2 sequences are SQVTM and ANQGSEA. CDR3 loop: CSVEGGTGGNGYTF. In DNA, the CDR3 is TGCAGCGTTGAGGGGGGTACAGGGGGCAATGGCTACACCTTC.

The chain has TRBV2 and TRBJ1-1; 9 positions match TRBD1. CDR1 SNHLY and CDR2 FYNNEI come from the germline V gene. The CDR3 has 15 amino acids. V was pared by 6 bases and J by 6 bases, with 11 bases of the junction left unmatched. The chain's CDR3 is CASRAGTGQGAEAFF. In DNA, the CDR3 is TGTGCCAGCAGGGCCGGGACAGGGCAAGGGGCTGAAGCTTTCTTT.

V usage is TRBV5-6 and J usage is TRBJ2-1; a possible D gene is TRBD2 (7 bases). This CDR3 comprises 13 residues. In germline, CDR1 is SGHDT, CDR2 YYEEEE. Trimming cost V 2 bases and J 12 bases, with 15 bases left between them. For the CDR3, the DNA is TGTGCCAGCAGCTTAACTAGCGAGGGGGGGCAGTTCTTC. It specifies CASSLTSEGGQFF.

This clone came up once. The rearrangement joins TRBV7-6 to TRBJ1-1; TRBD1 agrees at 8 bases. There are 16 residues in the CDR3. V gave up 5 bases and J gave up 4 bases; unmatched junction bases: 12. CDR1 SGHVS and CDR2 FNYEAQ come from the germline V gene. CDR3: CASSPQGQGAVTEAFF. CDR3 DNA sequence: TGTGCCAGCAGCCCCCAAGGACAGGGAGCGGTCACTGAAGCTTTCTTT.

This chain uses TRBV24-1 with TRBJ1-1; D may be TRBD1 (5 bases). Trimming pared 5 bases from V and 1 base from J, leaving 7 bases between. In germline, CDR1 is KGHDR, CDR2 SFDVKD. CDR3 length equals 13 residues. The CDR3 sequence: CATSGGANTEAFF. The DNA for the CDR3 is TGTGCCACCAGTGGGGGCGCGAACACTGAAGCTTTCTTT.

This chain links TRBV19 with TRBJ1-2; tentative D call: TRBD1 (6 bases). The CDR3 extends over 17 amino acids. The ends were cut back, 0 bases at V and 2 bases at J, with 16 bases in the middle. CDR1 and CDR2 from the germline V gene are LNHDA and SQIVND (reference sequence). In nucleotides, the CDR3 is TGTGCCAGTAGTATAGATAATTTTAGGACAGACAACTATGGCTACACCTTC. Its protein is CASSIDNFRTDNYGYTF.

The gene calls are TRBV10-3 and TRBJ2-4; possibly TRBD1 for D (6 bases). The CDR3 runs to 14 residues. Germline values: CDR1 ENHRY, CDR2 SYGVKD. V shed 3 bases and J shed 2 bases, with 8 bases lying between them. CDR3 residues: CAISETGTKNIQYF. CDR3 nucleotide sequence: TGTGCCATCAGTGAAACAGGGACCAAAAACATTCAGTACTTC.

The chain uses TRBV19 and TRBJ1-6, with unresolved D. Trimming pared 2 bases from V and 5 bases from J, leaving 7 bases between. CDR1 and CDR2 (germline): LNHDA, SQIVND (reference sequence). This CDR3 contains 14 residues. The CDR3 region is CASSISQDNSPLHF. Written as DNA, the CDR3 is TGTGCCAGTAGTATAAGTCAGGATAATTCACCCCTCCACTTT.

The V and J genes are TRBV27 and TRBJ1-6; 7 bases line up with TRBD1. This CDR3 contains 15 residues. Unmatched junction bases numbered 8, after V lost 8 bases and J lost 4 bases. CDR1 and CDR2 (germline): MNHEY, SMNVEV (reference sequence). In nucleotides, the CDR3 is TGTGCCAGCGGGCCGGACAGGTTGTATAATTCACCCCTCCACTTT. Its protein product is CASGPDRLYNSPLHF.

This clone has a count of ten or more. The genes are TRBV6-1 and TRBJ1-2; D possibly corresponds to TRBD1 (6 bases). Trimming stripped 3 bases from V and 7 bases from J, with 24 bases between. The CDR3 contains 17 residues. Germline V gene data show CDR1 as MNHNS and CDR2 as SASEGT. The CDR3 loop reads CASSEAAGDPSGPGYTF. CDR3 DNA: TGTGCCAGCAGTGAGGCGGCAGGGGACCCGTCTGGTCCTGGCTACACCTTC.

CDR3 nucleotides: TGTGCCAGCAGGCTGGACAGGGGCTATGGCTACACCTTC. It yields the protein CASRLDRGYGYTF. The chain couples TRBV12-3 or TRBV12-4 to TRBJ1-2, with 9 bases fitting TRBD1. V dropped 6 bases and J dropped 4; count of bases not matched to a gene: 3. This CDR3 has 13 amino acids.

V usage is TRBV18 and J usage is TRBJ2-6; a possible D gene is TRBD1 (6 bases). The germline V gene has CDR1 KGHSH and CDR2 LQKENI. Trimming stripped 2 bases from V and 0 bases from J, with 11 bases between. There are 17 residues in the CDR3. The CDR3 coding sequence is TGTGCCAGCTCACCAGGACAGCCTAACTCTGGGGCCAACGTCCTGACTTTC. This gives the protein CASSPGQPNSGANVLTF.

The chain combines TRBV18 with TRBJ2-7; D perhaps matches TRBD2 (5 bases). The germline V and J ends were trimmed by 1 base and 5 bases, with 12 bases remaining between them. The CDR3 covers 14 residues. Germline V gives CDR1 KGHSH, CDR2 LQKENI. The CDR3: CASSPRASFDEQYF. In DNA, the CDR3 is TGTGCCAGCTCACCACGAGCTAGCTTCGACGAGCAGTACTTC.

The chain links TRBV6-5 to TRBJ1-2, with 7 positions matching TRBD1. CDR3 length: 14 residues. The V segment lost 6 bases and the J segment 4 bases; nucleotides outside the gene matches: 8. CDR1 and CDR2 from the germline V gene are MNHEY and SVGAGI. CDR3 amino acids: CASRDRDRGYGYTF. In nucleotides, the CDR3 is TGTGCCAGCAGGGACCGGGACAGAGGCTATGGCTACACCTTC.

The chain carries TRBV19 and TRBJ1-6, with 10 nucleotides matching TRBD1. The CDR3 is 15 residues long. Germline loops: CDR1 LNHDA, CDR2 SQIVND (reference sequence). Unmatched junction bases numbered 10, after V lost 7 bases and J lost 10 bases. The CDR3 here is CASTRAGQGRSPLHF. Written as DNA, the CDR3 is TGTGCCAGTACCAGGGCGGGACAGGGGAGGTCACCCCTCCACTTT. The complete variable domain, with remaining parts taken from reference TRBV19 and TRBJ1-6, reads DGGITQSPKYLFRKEGQNVTLSCEQNLNHDAMYWYRQDPGQGLRLIYYSQIVNDFQKGDIAEGYSVSREKKESFPLTVTSAQKNPTAFYLCASTRAGQGRSPLHFGNGTRLTVT.

The chain recombines TRBV5-5 with TRBJ1-5, with 7 nucleotides matching TRBD1. CDR1 SGHKS and CDR2 YYEKEE come from the germline V gene (reference sequence). Trimming removed 2 bases from V and 7 bases from J; junction bases left unmatched: 15. CDR3 length: 17 amino acids. CDR3 region: CASSLIYRGSRGQPQHF. The CDR3, as DNA: TGTGCCAGCAGCTTAATTTACCGGGGGTCCAGGGGGCAGCCCCAGCATTTT.

The chain joins TRBV19 to TRBJ1-2, with 8 bases that match TRBD1. With 4 bases clipped from V and 8 bases from J, the junction kept 9 bases outside the gene matches. The CDR3 has 14 residues. Germline CDR1 and CDR2: LNHDA and SQIVND (reference sequence). The CDR3 nucleotides read TGTGCCAGTAGTACGACAGGGGACGGAGGGGGCTACACCTTC. Its translation is CASSTTGDGGGYTF.